The TCR beta chain described here comes from a study of blood T cell repertoires in COVID-19. The overall study: COVID-19 samples collected from the United States, Italy and Spain covered acute and convalescent phases. Sample material is recorded as cDNA or gDNA derived from T cells, B-cell-depleted T cells, or PBMCs.

Authors' processing steps: For nucleated cells, counts were estimated from reference gene primer amplification. Assay: immunoSEQ multiplex PCR; the TCRdb copy retains only in-frame clones and omits some. That table gives V, J and clone size, and the DNA gave D and trimming. Among about 140,000 clones listed, around 81% were seen once. The CDR3 extends over 11 amino acids. Per germline, CDR1 SSHAT and CDR2 FNYEAQ (reference sequence). With V trimmed by 11 bases and J by 7 bases, 5 bases remained unmatched. Material: peripheral blood. The rearrangement joins TRBV7-7 to TRBJ2-1; 7 nucleotides line up with TRBD1. The origin of this receptor is a human donor in a cohort sampled during active COVID-19. The CDR3 spells CAVLQGNEQFF. The CDR3 bases are TGTGCCGTCCTACAGGGGAATGAGCAGTTCTTC. The full variable domain, completed using reference TRBV7-7 and TRBJ2-1, is GAGVSQSPRYKVTKRGQDVTLRCDPISSHATLYWYQQALGQGPEFLTYFNYEAQPDKSGLPSDRFSAERPEGSISTLTIQRTEQRDSAMYRCAVLQGNEQFFGPGTRLTVL.